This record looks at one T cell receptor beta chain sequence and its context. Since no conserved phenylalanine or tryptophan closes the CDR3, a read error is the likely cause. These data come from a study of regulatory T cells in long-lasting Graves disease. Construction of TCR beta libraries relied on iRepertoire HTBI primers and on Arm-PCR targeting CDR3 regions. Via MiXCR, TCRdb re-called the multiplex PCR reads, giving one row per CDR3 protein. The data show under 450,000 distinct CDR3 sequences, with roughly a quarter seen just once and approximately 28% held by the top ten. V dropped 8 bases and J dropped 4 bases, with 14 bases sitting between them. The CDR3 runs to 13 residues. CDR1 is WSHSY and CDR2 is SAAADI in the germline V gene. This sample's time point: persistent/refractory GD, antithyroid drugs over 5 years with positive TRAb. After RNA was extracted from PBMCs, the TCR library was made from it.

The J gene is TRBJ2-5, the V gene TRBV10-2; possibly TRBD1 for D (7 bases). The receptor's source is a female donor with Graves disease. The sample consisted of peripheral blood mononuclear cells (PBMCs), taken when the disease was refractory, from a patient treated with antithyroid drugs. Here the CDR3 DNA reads TGCGCCAGCCACGCAGGGGGAGGAGAGACCCAGTACCTC. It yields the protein CASHAGGGETQYL.